This TCR beta chain stems from a study of graft-versus-host responses after intestinal transplantation. On the study more broadly: Recipients underwent multivisceral, liver-intestinal, or isolated intestinal transplants.

On this clone itself: The antigen is not known.

CDR3 length equals 15 residues. CDR1 is SGHRS, CDR2 YFSETQ, per germline. V lost 2 bases and J lost 4, with 14 bases in between. Study findings and constraints: When patients had graft-donor T cell macrochimerism, their allografts held high graft-versus-host to host-versus-graft clonal ratios.

The protocol was immunoSEQ multiplex PCR, while the TCRdb copy is restricted to in-frame clones and leaves out a portion. Here the sample spans 74,000 or so clones, around 93% being singletons. The genes are TRBV5-1 and TRBJ2-3; tentatively, D is TRBD2 (6 bases). This receptor was taken from a human patient who received an intestinal transplant, so some T cells may come from the graft donor. The starting material was PBMCs, obtained 98 days after intestinal transplantation. The chain's CDR3 is CASSLGGFGADTQYF. In DNA form, the CDR3 reads TGCGCCAGCAGCTTAGGAGGGTTCGGCGCAGATACGCAGTATTTT.